This TCR beta chain appears in the sequencing data of a study of shared clonotypes between healthy human individuals (dated by TCRdb to about 2020). Turning to the overall study: Two women and a few men aged 18 to 49 years were included in the cohort. Per donor, three plates each were used for CD4 naive and CD4 memory, two for CD8 naive, and one for CD8 memory. Each donor's leukapheresis produced roughly between roughly 0.9 and 9 billion PBMCs. Blood TCR repertoires of five healthy adults were deeply sequenced to estimate repertoire size and the extent of clonotype sharing between individuals. Different laboratories and diverse techniques were used to prepare libraries and sequence TCR repertoires, to increase sequencing depth and limit assay-specific biases. Overall results and qualifications from the work: Sampling was restricted to blood, and TCR repertoires in tissue are likely to differ from TCR repertoires in blood. Compared with non-shared clonotypes, the clonotypes found in all four sorted-subset donors had higher generation probabilities. Sharing across four donors was observed for approximately 5% of naive CD4, 3% to 4% of naive CD8, 2% to 2.5% of memory CD4, and around 0.42% of memory CD8 clonotypes. Rarefaction of sorted-subset datasets indicated incomplete sequencing despite the large sequencing depth. Larger estimated clonotype richness was generally found for naive subsets than for memory subsets. The small number of donors limited the genetic and exposure-history diversity represented. Pairwise subsampling led to the expectation that sequencing depth would affect the degree of clonotype sharing among donors.

Taken from cysteine to phenylalanine, the CDR3 has 15 residues. This entry keeps only the CDR3 DNA: 45 bases, framed from base 1. CDR1 and CDR2, per the germline V gene (reference sequence), are PRHDT and FYEKMQ. A distance of 13 bases separates the germline ends of V and J, which lose 5 bases and 0 bases respectively. For the CD8 naive samples, CD45RO-negative cells were positively selected for CCR7, yielding a CD45RA+CCR7+ population from which TemRA cells were excluded. Healthy HIV-negative adults with no recently reported acute infections or vaccinations were included as donors. Every donor was a Caucasian adult living in Nashville, Tennessee, USA. Blood was obtained by leukapheresis, after which PBMCs were separated by Ficoll-Histopaque density gradient centrifugation and cryopreserved in liquid nitrogen vapor phase. Analytical flow cytometry was used to check the purity and quantity of each magnetically sorted T cell population. Each sorted fraction had its genomic DNA isolated and then quantified by UV absorbance on a Nanodrop 2000c.

This clone was seen more than once but under ten times. No cognate antigen has been identified for it. Per-nucleotide qualities are absent, and no much larger clonotype sits a single base away. Using the deep immunoSEQ assay, TCR CDR3 regions were amplified from genomic DNA by multiplex PCR. Extracted genomic DNA from each cell subset was distributed evenly across all wells of several immunoSEQ 96-well plates, and each plate was treated as a replicate. For sorted subsets, approximately 200 ng of genomic DNA, equivalent to 25,000 to 30,000 T cell genomes, went into each replicate PCR. Purified libraries were quantified with a Qubit 3.0 fluorometer, sized on a Bioanalyzer 2100, and re-quantified with the KAPA Library Quantification kit. Every immunoSEQ 96-well plate was sequenced on a dedicated single-read 150-cycle Illumina NextSeq 550 flow cell. Regarding the original processing steps: Because only junctional sequences without quality scores were contained in the immunoSEQ output, filtering matching that applied to full-length reads could not be performed. Sequences were annotated with PyIR, a Python wrapper for IgBLAST v1.9, and V/J genes and CDR3 were assigned using IMGT germline references. Reads were filtered out if the reads had weak V/J assignments (E-value above 1e-6), no CDR3, stop codons, out-of-frame junctions, or ambiguous translated residues. V3J clonotypes were defined as sequences sharing an identical inferred V gene, J gene, and CDR3 amino acid sequence. Percentage overlap between repertoires was computed as shared unique clonotypes divided by the size of the smaller repertoire. RTK rarefaction, the Chao1 estimator, and Recon v2.1 estimates of unobserved clonotypes were used to assess repertoire richness. OLGA was used to compute generation probabilities for all TCRbeta clonotypes that the gDNA method yielded from a handful of donors. Entries here come from immuneACCESS through TCRdb and include only in-frame sequences with V and J called. Some clones fail to appear in such tables; in the studies checked, an unresolved V gene covers under half of the shortfall, and the cause of the remainder is unknown. That table gives V, J and clone size, and the DNA gave D and trimming. The sample includes about 2 million clones, with about 95% observed a single time. The biggest ten clones account for 1% to 1.5% of the sample.

The chain employs TRBV13 and TRBJ1-1, with TRBD1 as a weak D call on 5 bases. Material: naive CD8+ T cells sorted from blood. The sample's cell subset or site label, decoded: CD45RA+CCR7+. This sequence originates from a young man in good health. The nucleotide sequence is given as TGTGCCAGCAGCGGACCCGGGACGGTGAACACTGAAGCTTTCTTT. It encodes CASSGPGTVNTEAFF. The full variable domain, with segments outside the CDR3 supplied by the reference TRBV13 and TRBJ1-1 proteins, appears as AAGVIQSPRHLIKEKRETATLKCYPIPRHDTVYWYQQGPGQDPQFLISFYEKMQSDKGSIPDRFSAQQFSDYHSELNMSSLELGDSALYFCASSGPGTVNTEAFFGQGTRLTVV.